This passage covers 10 T cell receptor beta chains from one sample sequenced in a study of beta chain features in type 1 diabetes. Study-level points and caveats: Patients with Type 1 diabetes showed moderately but significantly shorter TCRB CDR3s in all four CD4+ subsets.

Sequenced material consisted of expressed TCRB transcripts (all of the isolated RNA was reverse transcribed). Produced via immunoSEQ multiplex PCR; TCRdb's table is partial and in-frame only. The sample lists roughly 290,000 clones, approximately 15% occurring once. For these receptors, no antigen is known. Material for sequencing was naive CD4+ T cells from blood. Every receptor here comes from a man younger than 35 with type 1 diabetes.

The chain has TRBV6-5 and TRBJ1-1; tentatively, D is TRBD1 (5 bases). V lost 0 bases and J lost 0, with 8 bases in between. The CDR3 contains 15 residues. Germline CDR1 reads MNHEY; CDR2 reads SVGAGI. The DNA of the CDR3 is TGTGCCAGCAGTTACTCACGGGGGGTGAACACTGAAGCTTTCTTT. This codes for CASSYSRGVNTEAFF.

This chain links TRBV6-5 with TRBJ2-7, with 11 bases aligning to TRBD1. CDR1 MNHEY and CDR2 SVGAGI come from the germline V gene. V lost 8 bases and J lost 5; bases outside the gene matches: 5. This CDR3 has 13 amino acids. In nucleotides, the CDR3 is TGTGCCAGCGGATCGGACAGGGGGCACGAGCAGTACTTC. Its translation: CASGSDRGHEQYF.

Regarding this clone: An end of the junction differs from the germline gene, which may be a read error. The genes are TRBV18 and TRBJ2-5, with a tentative D call TRBD2 (5 bases). CDR1 and CDR2 (germline): KGHSH, LQKENI. The CDR3 is 14 residues long. CDR3 in DNA: TGTGCCAGCTCATCCTCGAGGGCCCAAGAGTCCCAGTACTTC. It is translated as CASSSSRAQESQYF.

V and J are TRBV30 and TRBJ1-2; D gene unclear. The CDR3 extends over 11 amino acids. V was shortened by 4 bases and J by 4 bases, with 7 bases between the two germline ends. Germline assignment: CDR1 GTSNPN and CDR2 SVGIG (reference sequence). CDR3 protein: CAWTHSYGYTF. For the CDR3, the DNA is TGTGCCTGGACCCACAGCTATGGCTACACCTTC.

The chain recombines TRBV28 with TRBJ1-1; D perhaps matches TRBD1 (6 bases). The ends were cut back, 3 bases at V and 1 base at J, with 12 bases in the middle. This CDR3 spans 15 amino acids. Germline CDR1 MDHEN, CDR2 SYDVKM. In nucleotides, the CDR3 is TGTGCCAGCAGTTTCCTCGACAGGACGAACACTGAAGCTTTCTTT. It yields the protein CASSFLDRTNTEAFF.

This clone was seen a few times. The same CDR3 is also encoded by other DNA sequences in this sample. The V and J genes are TRBV20-1 and TRBJ2-3; possible D gene TRBD1, 5 bases. The CDR3 loop spans 11 amino acids. CDR1 DFQATT and CDR2 SNEGSKA come from the germline V gene (reference sequence). V lost 3 bases, J lost 5 bases, and 6 bases lay in between. The CDR3 reads CSASRGDTQYF. For the CDR3, the DNA is TGCAGTGCTAGTAGGGGAGATACGCAGTATTTT.

J is TRBJ2-3 and V is TRBV6-6; tentatively, D is TRBD1 (5 bases). The CDR3 consists of 15 residues. Germline V CDR1 and CDR2: MNHNY, SVGAGI (reference sequence). The V end lost 6 bases, the J end lost 1 base, and 14 bases lay between the germline ends. Here the CDR3 reads CASRQVGLGTDTQYF. In DNA, the CDR3 is TGTGCCAGCAGACAGGTTGGGCTCGGCACAGATACGCAGTATTTT.

The CDR3 is CASSPRTAQEGYTF. The CDR3 coding sequence is TGTGCCAGCTCACCACGGACAGCCCAGGAAGGCTACACCTTC. The genes are TRBV18 and TRBJ1-2, with D possibly TRBD1 on 6 matching bases. Germline V gives CDR1 KGHSH, CDR2 LQKENI. V was trimmed by 1 base and J by 8 bases, leaving 14 bases between them. CDR3 size: 14 residues.

This clone turned up a few times. The chain combines TRBV7-2 with TRBJ1-5; weak D call: TRBD1 (6 bases). In germline, CDR1 is SGHTA, CDR2 FQGNSA. The CDR3 covers 14 residues. Trimming stripped 3 bases from V and 4 bases from J, with 10 bases between. CDR3 sequence reads: CASSLLQGNQPQHF. The DNA of the CDR3 is TGTGCCAGCAGCTTGTTACAGGGAAATCAGCCCCAGCATTTT.

The V call is TRBV18, the J call TRBJ1-5; D is unclear. V dropped 1 base and J dropped 2 bases, with 9 bases sitting between them. The CDR3 contains 15 residues. Germline V CDR1 and CDR2: KGHSH, LQKENI. CDR3 sequence reads: CASSPQSRGNQPQHF. For the CDR3, the DNA is TGTGCCAGCTCACCACAATCGCGTGGCAATCAGCCCCAGCATTTT.